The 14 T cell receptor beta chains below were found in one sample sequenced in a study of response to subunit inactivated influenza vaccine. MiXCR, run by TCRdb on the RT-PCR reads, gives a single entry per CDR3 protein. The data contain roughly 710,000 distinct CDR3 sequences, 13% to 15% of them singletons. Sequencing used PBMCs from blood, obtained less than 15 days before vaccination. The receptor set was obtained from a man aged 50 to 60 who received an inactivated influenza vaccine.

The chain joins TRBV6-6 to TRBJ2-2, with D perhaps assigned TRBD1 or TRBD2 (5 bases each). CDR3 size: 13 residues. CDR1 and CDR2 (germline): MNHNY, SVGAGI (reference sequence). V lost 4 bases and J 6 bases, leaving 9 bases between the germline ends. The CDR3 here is CASSWRTSGELFF. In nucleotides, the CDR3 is TGTGCCAGCAGTTGGAGGACATCCGGGGAGCTGTTTTTT.

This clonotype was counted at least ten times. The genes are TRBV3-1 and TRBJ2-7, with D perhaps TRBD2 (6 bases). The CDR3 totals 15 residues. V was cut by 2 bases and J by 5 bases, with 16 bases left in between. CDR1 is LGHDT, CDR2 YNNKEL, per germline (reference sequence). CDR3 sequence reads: CASSQPSGTHHEQYF. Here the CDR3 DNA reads TGTGCCAGCAGCCAACCATCCGGGACTCATCACGAGCAGTACTTC.

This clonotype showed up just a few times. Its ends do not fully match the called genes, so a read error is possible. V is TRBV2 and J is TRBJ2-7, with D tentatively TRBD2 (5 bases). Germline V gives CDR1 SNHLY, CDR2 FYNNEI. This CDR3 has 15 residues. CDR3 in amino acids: CASSEGARGSFEQYF. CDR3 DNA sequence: TGTGCCAGCAGTGAAGGGGCCCGGGGATCCTTCGAGCAGTACTTC.

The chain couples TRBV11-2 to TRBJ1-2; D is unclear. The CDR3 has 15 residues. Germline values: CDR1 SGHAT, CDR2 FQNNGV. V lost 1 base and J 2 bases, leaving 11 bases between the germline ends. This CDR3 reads CASSLGRLLNYGYTF. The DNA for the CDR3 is TGTGCCAGCAGCTTAGGACGACTTTTAAACTATGGCTACACCTTC. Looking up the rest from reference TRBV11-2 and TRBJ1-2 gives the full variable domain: EAGVAQSPRYKIIEKRQSVAFWCNPISGHATLYWYQQILGQGPKLLIQFQNNGVVDDSQLPKDRFSAERLKGVDSTLKIQPAKLEDSAVYLCASSLGRLLNYGYTFGSGTRLTVV.

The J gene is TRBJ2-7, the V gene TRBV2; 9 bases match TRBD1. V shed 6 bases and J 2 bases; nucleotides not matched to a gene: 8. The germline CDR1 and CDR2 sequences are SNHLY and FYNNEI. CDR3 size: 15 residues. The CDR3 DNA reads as TGTGCCAGCAGAATATCCGGGACAGGGACCTACGAGCAGTACTTC. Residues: CASRISGTGTYEQYF.

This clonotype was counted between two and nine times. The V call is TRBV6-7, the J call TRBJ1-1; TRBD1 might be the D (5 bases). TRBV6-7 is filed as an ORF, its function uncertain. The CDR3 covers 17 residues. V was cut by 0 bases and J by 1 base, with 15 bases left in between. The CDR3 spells CASSYSSRQLSNTEAFF. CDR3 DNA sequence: TGTGCCAGCAGTTACTCATCCCGACAGCTTTCGAACACTGAAGCTTTCTTT.

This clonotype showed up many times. CDR3 nucleotide sequence: TGTGCCAGCAGCTTTTTTATTGGGGCGGGCTCCTACGAGCAGTACTTC. Protein sequence: CASSFFIGAGSYEQYF. The genes are TRBV7-8 and TRBJ2-7; D possibly matches TRBD1 or TRBD2 (5 bases each). Trimming removed 3 bases from V and 0 bases from J, with 15 bases in between. The CDR3 runs to 16 residues. Germline values: CDR1 SGHVS, CDR2 FQNEAQ.

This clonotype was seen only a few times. The CDR3 is CASTSEGIGQFF. CDR3 in DNA: TGTGCCAGCACCTCTGAGGGGATAGGGCAGTTCTTC. V gene TRBV2 combines with J gene TRBJ2-1, with D perhaps being TRBD1 or TRBD2 (5 bases each). The germline V gene encodes CDR1 SNHLY and CDR2 FYNNEI. V lost 7 bases, J lost 12 bases, and 16 bases lay in between. This CDR3 region has 12 residues.

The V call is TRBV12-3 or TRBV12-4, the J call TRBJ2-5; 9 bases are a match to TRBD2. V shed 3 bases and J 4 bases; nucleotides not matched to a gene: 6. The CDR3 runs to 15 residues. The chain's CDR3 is CASSFTGSGGETQYF. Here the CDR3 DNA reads TGTGCCAGCAGTTTTACAGGTAGCGGGGGAGAGACCCAGTACTTC.

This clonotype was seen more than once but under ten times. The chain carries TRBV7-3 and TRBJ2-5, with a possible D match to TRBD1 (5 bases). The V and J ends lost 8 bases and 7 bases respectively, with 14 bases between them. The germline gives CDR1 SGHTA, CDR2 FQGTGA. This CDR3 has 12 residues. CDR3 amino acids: CASSLPQGTQYF. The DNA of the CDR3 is TGTGCCAGCTCTCTCCCCCAGGGGACCCAGTACTTC.

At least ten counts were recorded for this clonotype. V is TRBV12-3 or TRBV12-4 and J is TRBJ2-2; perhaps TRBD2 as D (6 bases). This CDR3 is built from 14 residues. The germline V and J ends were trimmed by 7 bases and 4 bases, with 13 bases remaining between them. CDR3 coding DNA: TGTGCCAGCAAAAGGGCTAGCGCCACCGGGGAGCTGTTTTTT. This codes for CASKRASATGELFF.

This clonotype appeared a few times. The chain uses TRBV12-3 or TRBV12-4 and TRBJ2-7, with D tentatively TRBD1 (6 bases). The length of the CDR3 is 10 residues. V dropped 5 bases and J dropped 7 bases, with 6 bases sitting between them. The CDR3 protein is CASSGTEQYF. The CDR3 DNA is TGTGCCAGCAGTGGGACAGAGCAGTACTTC.

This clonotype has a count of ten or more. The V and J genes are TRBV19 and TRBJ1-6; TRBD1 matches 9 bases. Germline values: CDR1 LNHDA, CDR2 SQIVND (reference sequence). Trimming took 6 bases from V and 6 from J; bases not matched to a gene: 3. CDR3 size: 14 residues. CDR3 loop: CASSSTGGNSPLHF. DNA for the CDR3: TGTGCCAGTAGCTCGACAGGGGGTAATTCACCCCTCCACTTT.

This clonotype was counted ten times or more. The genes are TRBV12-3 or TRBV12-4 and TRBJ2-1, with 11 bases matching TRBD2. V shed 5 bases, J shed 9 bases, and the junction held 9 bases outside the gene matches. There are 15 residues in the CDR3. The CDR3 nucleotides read TGTGCCAGCAGTCCTACTAGCGGGAGTTTCGGTGAGCAGTTCTTC. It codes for CASSPTSGSFGEQFF.